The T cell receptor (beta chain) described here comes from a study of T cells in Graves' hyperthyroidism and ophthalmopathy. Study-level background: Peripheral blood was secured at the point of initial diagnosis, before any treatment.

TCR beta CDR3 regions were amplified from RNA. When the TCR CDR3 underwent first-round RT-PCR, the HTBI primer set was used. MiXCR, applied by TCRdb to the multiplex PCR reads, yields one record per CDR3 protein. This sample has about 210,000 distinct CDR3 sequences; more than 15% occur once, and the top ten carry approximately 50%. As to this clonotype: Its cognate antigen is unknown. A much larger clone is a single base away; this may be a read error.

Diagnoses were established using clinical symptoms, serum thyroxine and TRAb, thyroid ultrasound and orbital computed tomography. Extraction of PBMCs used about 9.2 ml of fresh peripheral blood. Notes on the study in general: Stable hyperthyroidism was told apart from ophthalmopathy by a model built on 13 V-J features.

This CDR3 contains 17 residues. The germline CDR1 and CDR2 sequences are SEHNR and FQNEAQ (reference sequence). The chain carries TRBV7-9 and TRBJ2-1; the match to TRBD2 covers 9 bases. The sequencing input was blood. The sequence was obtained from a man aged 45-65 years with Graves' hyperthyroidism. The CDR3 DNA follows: TGTGTCAGCAGCCAGGGGCGGTGGACTAGCGCCTACAATGAGCAGTTCTTC. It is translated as CVSSQGRWTSAYNEQFF.